This TCR beta chain was obtained from a study of CD8+CD57+ T cells in acquired aplastic anemia. Study background: CD4+ and CD8+ cells, once sorted, gave DNA averaging around 3.4 ug. Average CD4+ read depth in healthy donors was approximately 9.9 million reads. Study-level points and caveats: In CD8+ cells, Simpson's diversity showed no significant difference between patients and controls. Patients shared 25 to 30 CD8+ CDR3 sequences with controls.

As regards this clonotype: Its target is unknown. At one end the junction does not follow the germline gene, possibly because of a read error.

CDR3 size: 14 residues. The germline gives CDR1 SGHNT, CDR2 YYREEE (reference sequence). Genomic DNA acted as the template from which TCR beta VDJ combination and CDR3 sequence profiling were carried out. TCRdb used MiXCR to reprocess the reads, holding one entry per CDR3 protein. The sample shows 350,000 to 450,000 distinct CDR3 sequences, roughly 68% of them seen only once. The chain joins TRBV5-4 to TRBJ1-2; weak D call: TRBD1 (6 bases). The receptor's source is a human donor in good health, serving as a control. The source material was sorted CD4+, CD8+, or CD8+CD57+ T cells (not recorded which) from PBMCs. CDR3 amino acids: CASSQYRGRPGYTF. The CDR3 nucleotides read TGCGCCAGCAGCCAGTACCGGGGGCGCCCTGGCTACACCTTC.